The 28 T cell receptor beta chains listed next were all sequenced from one sample in a study of technical replicates of blood from several donors. The data were produced by immunoSEQ multiplex PCR, yet TCRdb's version contains in-frame clones alone and is incomplete. This table has approximately 70,000 clones, about 92% appearing once. The specimen sequenced was T cells isolated from PBMCs. The receptor source for this set is a human donor in good health.

The rearrangement joins TRBV4-3 to TRBJ2-1; D perhaps matches TRBD1 (6 bases). Deletions cut 1 base from V and 8 bases from J, with 12 bases between. Per germline, CDR1 LGHNA and CDR2 YSLEER. CDR3 length: 14 amino acids. The CDR3 here is CASSQVGGGYEQFF. The CDR3, as DNA: TGCGCCAGCAGCCAAGTTGGGGGCGGCTATGAGCAGTTCTTC.

The V call is TRBV6-5, the J call TRBJ2-1; D is possibly TRBD2 (6 bases). The germline gives CDR1 MNHEY, CDR2 SVGAGI. CDR3 length: 13 residues. V was cut by 6 bases and J by 10 bases, with 16 bases left in between. The CDR3 loop is CASSQFGDWEQFF. The CDR3 coding sequence is TGTGCCAGCAGCCAATTTGGGGACTGGGAGCAGTTCTTC.

The chain has TRBV5-1 and TRBJ1-1; possible D gene TRBD1, 5 bases. V was clipped by 1 base and J by 1 base, with 8 bases between them. In germline, CDR1 is SGHRS, CDR2 YFSETQ. The CDR3 is 14 residues long. CDR3 sequence: CASSLNGQNTEAFF. The CDR3 nucleotides are TGCGCCAGCAGCTTGAATGGACAGAACACTGAAGCTTTCTTT.

V is TRBV20-1 and J is TRBJ2-7; tentatively, D is TRBD1 (6 bases). This CDR3 contains 11 residues. Germline V lookup: CDR1 DFQATT, CDR2 SNEGSKA (reference sequence). V was clipped by 0 bases and J by 6 bases, with 6 bases between them. The CDR3 is CSAREGGEQYF. The CDR3 DNA is TGCAGTGCTAGAGAAGGGGGCGAGCAGTACTTC.

The rearrangement joins TRBV9 to TRBJ2-7; possible D gene TRBD1, 5 bases. This CDR3 region has 15 residues. V was clipped by 4 bases and J by 0 bases, with 14 bases between them. Germline loops: CDR1 SGDLS, CDR2 YYNGEE. The chain's CDR3 is CASSPYRTRSYEQYF. As DNA, the CDR3 is TGTGCCAGCAGCCCTTACAGGACCCGCTCCTACGAGCAGTACTTC.

This chain uses TRBV19 with TRBJ2-1; the D is unclear. The CDR3 spans 13 residues. V was clipped by 5 bases and J by 3 bases, with 8 bases between them. Germline V gene data show CDR1 as LNHDA and CDR2 as SQIVND (reference sequence). The DNA for the CDR3 is TGTGCCAGTAGTGTGCCTAGCTACAATGAGCAGTTCTTC. This gives the protein CASSVPSYNEQFF. The full variable domain, in which reference TRBV19 and TRBJ2-1 provide the parts outside the CDR3, is DGGITQSPKYLFRKEGQNVTLSCEQNLNHDAMYWYRQDPGQGLRLIYYSQIVNDFQKGDIAEGYSVSREKKESFPLTVTSAQKNPTAFYLCASSVPSYNEQFFGPGTRLTVL.

The J gene is TRBJ2-1, the V gene TRBV25-1; 8 bases fit TRBD2. J gave up 6 bases and V 5 bases, and 9 bases lay outside the gene matches. CDR1 and CDR2 (germline): MGHDK, SYGVNS. The CDR3 consists of 15 residues. The CDR3 nucleotides are TGTGCCAGCAGTTCGGTTAGCGGGGCCCTCAATGAGCAGTTCTTC. Translation gives CASSSVSGALNEQFF.

V usage is TRBV6-5 and J usage is TRBJ2-7; D is possibly TRBD1 (6 bases). V lost 6 bases to trimming and J lost 10 bases, with 13 bases between them. The V gene's germline CDR1 is MNHEY and CDR2 SVGAGI. The CDR3 covers 11 residues. This CDR3 is CASSQGQDQYF. The CDR3 region has the DNA TGTGCCAGCAGCCAGGGACAAGACCAGTACTTC.

V gene TRBV4-1 combines with J gene TRBJ2-3, with unresolved D. The CDR3 spans 14 residues. Per the germline V gene, CDR1 is MGHRA and CDR2 is YSYEKL. V lost 4 bases and J 2 bases, leaving 10 bases between the germline ends. In DNA form, the CDR3 reads TGCGCCAGCAGCCCCGAACGGTTCACAGATACGCAGTATTTT. It codes for CASSPERFTDTQYF.

This chain joins TRBV6-5 and TRBJ2-1; the D is unclear. Germline CDR1 MNHEY, CDR2 SVGAGI. The CDR3 covers 15 residues. Deletions cut 1 base from V and 6 bases from J, with 13 bases between. The CDR3 loop is CASSYYDSQANEQFF. In DNA form, the CDR3 reads TGTGCCAGCAGTTACTATGACTCCCAAGCCAATGAGCAGTTCTTC.

This clone was seen a few times. V and J are TRBV21-1 and TRBJ2-7; TRBD2, the table's D call, lacks a check against the DNA. TRBV21-1 is annotated as a pseudogene. This CDR3 is 12 amino acids long. CDR3: CASKTRDYEQYF. In nucleotides, the CDR3 is TGTGCCAGCAAGACTAGAGACTACGAGCAGTACTTC.

This sequence joins TRBV4-1 and TRBJ2-1, with TRBD2 matching 9 bases. Unmatched junction bases numbered 8, after V lost 4 bases and J lost 1 base. Germline V gene lookup returns CDR1 MGHRA and CDR2 YSYEKL. There are 17 residues in the CDR3. CDR3 sequence reads: CASSPVEAGGSYNEQFF. DNA of the CDR3: TGCGCCAGCAGCCCTGTCGAGGCGGGAGGGTCCTACAATGAGCAGTTCTTC.

This rearrangement joins TRBV18 to TRBJ2-2; TRBD2 might be the D (7 bases). There are 16 residues in the CDR3. V was cut by 6 bases and J by 2 bases, with 16 bases left in between. Germline assignment: CDR1 KGHSH and CDR2 LQKENI. In nucleotides, the CDR3 is TGTGCCAGCTCCACCCGGTCGGGGGGCAACACCGGGGAGCTGTTTTTT. The encoded protein is CASSTRSGGNTGELFF.

This chain's CDR3 is CASSEEQGLVSSGANVLTF. In DNA, the CDR3 is TGTGCCAGCAGTGAAGAACAGGGACTAGTCAGCTCTGGGGCCAACGTCCTGACTTTC. The J gene is TRBJ2-6, the V gene TRBV6-1, with 8 bases matching TRBD2. V shed 1 base, J shed 0 bases, and the junction held 8 bases outside the gene matches. CDR1 is MNHNS and CDR2 is SASEGT in the germline V gene. This CDR3 has 19 amino acids.

The V call is TRBV5-4, the J call TRBJ2-7; D unclear. This CDR3 is 14 amino acids long. CDR1 and CDR2 (germline): SGHNT, YYREEE (reference sequence). The V and J ends lost 0 bases and 0 bases respectively, with 7 bases between them. In DNA, the CDR3 is TGTGCCAGCAGCTTGGCCGGAGCCTCCTACGAGCAGTACTTC. Its translation is CASSLAGASYEQYF.

This clone was seen once. This chain joins TRBV19 and TRBJ2-7, with TRBD1 as a possible D gene (5 bases). This CDR3 has 14 residues. With 5 bases removed from V and 2 bases from J, the gap between germline ends came to 13 bases. Germline CDR1 is LNHDA and CDR2 is SQIVND (reference sequence). CDR3 sequence: CASSSAGLTYEQYF. The CDR3 DNA follows: TGTGCCAGTAGTTCAGCAGGGCTAACCTACGAGCAGTACTTC.

The chain links TRBV28 to TRBJ1-1, with D uncertain. The ends were cut back, 8 bases at V and 1 base at J, with 11 bases in the middle. CDR3 length: 13 amino acids. The germline gives CDR1 MDHEN, CDR2 SYDVKM. The CDR3 DNA reads TGTGCCAGCGCCTCCCGGGGGAACACTGAAGCTTTCTTT. Translated, it gives CASASRGNTEAFF.

The J gene is TRBJ2-2, the V gene TRBV11-2; no clear D gene. V shed 2 bases and J shed 1 base, with 8 bases lying between them. The CDR3 sequence is 15 residues long. CDR1 is SGHAT, CDR2 FQNNGV, per germline. This CDR3 is CASSLLAVNTGELFF. Written as DNA, the CDR3 is TGTGCCAGCAGCTTACTTGCGGTGAACACCGGGGAGCTGTTTTTT.

The chain recombines TRBV7-8 with TRBJ1-3; D is perhaps TRBD1 (5 bases). V was clipped by 7 bases and J by 2 bases, with 12 bases between them. CDR3 length: 14 residues. From germline, CDR1 is SGHVS and CDR2 FQNEAQ. CDR3 in DNA: TGTGCCAGCAAACCTCAGGGTCCTGGAAACACCATATATTTT. Its translation: CASKPQGPGNTIYF.

The chain carries TRBV5-4 and TRBJ2-3; 15 bases are a match to TRBD2. Germline loops: CDR1 SGHNT, CDR2 YYREEE (reference sequence). The CDR3 has 16 amino acids. Trimming at V came to 4 bases and at J to 6 bases, leaving 6 bases not matched to a gene. The CDR3 sequence is CASSLRTSGRADTQYF. The CDR3 DNA reads as TGTGCCAGCAGCCTAAGGACTAGCGGGAGGGCGGATACGCAGTATTTT.

This chain connects TRBV19 to TRBJ2-5, with D tentatively TRBD1 (5 bases). The CDR3 totals 16 residues. Germline CDR1 and CDR2: LNHDA and SQIVND (reference sequence). The V gene lost 5 bases and the J gene lost 2 bases, with 18 bases spanning the gap. This CDR3 reads CASSFADREVQETQYF. CDR3 nucleotide sequence: TGTGCCAGTAGTTTCGCCGACAGAGAAGTGCAAGAGACCCAGTACTTC.

This rearrangement joins TRBV4-2 to TRBJ2-7; TRBD2 agrees at 7 bases. Germline CDR1 and CDR2: LGHNA and YNFKEQ. V lost 1 base and J lost 0; bases outside the gene matches: 12. The CDR3 runs 18 residues. The CDR3 DNA reads TGTGCCAGCAGCCAAGTTTCATCTAGCGGACTAAACTCCTACGAGCAGTACTTC. Its protein product is CASSQVSSSGLNSYEQYF.

The chain carries TRBV29-1 and TRBJ1-2; 7 bases fit TRBD1. The CDR3 is made up of 15 amino acids. V trimming: 6 bases; J trimming: 4 bases; junction bases outside the gene matches: 14. Germline CDR1 is SQVTM and CDR2 is ANQGSEA. CDR3 sequence reads: CSVTSGTVASYGYTF. CDR3 sequence (DNA): TGCAGCGTCACTAGCGGGACAGTTGCTTCCTATGGCTACACCTTC.

This rearrangement joins TRBV4-2 to TRBJ1-1, with 9 bases lining up with TRBD1. The ends lost 0 bases at V and 0 bases at J; junction bases unmatched: 11. The CDR3 spans 19 residues. Germline-derived CDR1 and CDR2 are LGHNA and YNFKEQ. CDR3 sequence: CASSQDVETGGRLNTEAFF. CDR3 DNA: TGTGCCAGCAGCCAAGATGTCGAGACAGGGGGACGCCTGAACACTGAAGCTTTCTTT.

The V and J genes are TRBV7-8 and TRBJ1-3; no reliable D call. V was cut by 2 bases and J by 2 bases, with 4 bases left in between. Germline CDR1 is SGHVS and CDR2 is FQNEAQ. The CDR3 loop spans 13 amino acids. CDR3 residues: CASSLFTGNTIYF. The DNA of the CDR3 is TGTGCCAGCAGCTTATTTACTGGAAACACCATATATTTT.

This rearrangement joins TRBV6-5 to TRBJ1-4; D is possibly TRBD1 (5 bases). V shed 6 bases and J shed 8 bases, with 19 bases lying between them. Germline values: CDR1 MNHEY, CDR2 SVGAGI. The CDR3 runs 15 residues. The CDR3: CASSPRGTGGEKLFF. CDR3 bases: TGTGCCAGCAGCCCTCGGGGGACTGGTGGAGAAAAACTGTTTTTT.

The V gene is TRBV7-9, the J gene TRBJ2-7, with 13 bases that match TRBD2. Losses at the gene ends were 1 base for V and 6 bases for J; bases not matched to a gene: 0. The germline V gene encodes CDR1 SEHNR and CDR2 FQNEAQ (reference sequence). This CDR3 has 14 amino acids. CDR3 nucleotide sequence: TGTGCCAGCAGCTTAGGGACTAGCGGGAGCGAGCAGTACTTC. Residues: CASSLGTSGSEQYF.

V and J are TRBV30 and TRBJ1-1, with 7 bases matching TRBD1. Germline V lookup: CDR1 GTSNPN, CDR2 SVGIG (reference sequence). The length of the CDR3 is 13 residues. J gave up 5 bases and V 3 bases, and 6 bases lay outside the gene matches. This CDR3 reads CAWSGAGGTEAFF. The CDR3 DNA sequence: TGTGCCTGGAGCGGGGCAGGGGGTACTGAAGCTTTCTTT.